This TCR beta chain was recovered during a study of blood T cell repertoires in COVID-19. Study-level background: COVID-19 samples, acute and convalescent, were from the United States, Italy and Spain. In each case, the material was cDNA or gDNA derived from T cells, B-cell-depleted T cells, or PBMCs.

Study processing details: Scientists estimated how many nucleated cells there were by amplifying reference gene primers. Produced via immunoSEQ multiplex PCR; TCRdb's table is partial and in-frame only. V and J calls and clone size come straight from that table; D and trimming were deduced from the DNA. The table lists approximately 77,000 clones, roughly 85% of them singletons. Germline-derived CDR1 and CDR2 are MGHRA and YSYEKL. This CDR3 spans 19 amino acids. J was trimmed by 2 bases and V by 8 bases; bases with no gene match: 15. In Seattle, patients joined the study during active infection and were tracked longitudinally.

The source material was peripheral blood. The J gene is TRBJ1-4, the V gene TRBV4-1; 12 nucleotides align to TRBD1. The TCR sequence derives from a middle-aged man with COVID-19, enrolled during active disease. The CDR3 DNA reads as TGCGCCAGCGCCACTTCCGGGACAGGGGGCTGGTCTACTAATGAAAAACTGTTTTTT. It specifies CASATSGTGGWSTNEKLFF.